This passage covers 18 T cell receptor beta chains from one sample sequenced in a study of blood T cell repertoires in COVID-19. Assay used: immunoSEQ multiplex PCR; TCRdb lists only in-frame clones, some missing. The sample includes around 450,000 clones, about nine tenths of them seen just once. The sample was PBMCs or T cells enriched from blood (not recorded which). The receptors here all came from a woman under 30 who had recovered from COVID-19.

The chain carries TRBV2 and TRBJ2-7, with D possibly matching TRBD2 (6 bases). The ends were cut back, 6 bases at V and 0 bases at J, with 15 bases in the middle. CDR1 and CDR2 from the germline V gene are SNHLY and FYNNEI. This CDR3 is 15 amino acids long. CDR3 sequence: CASSPGLTSSYEQYF. CDR3 coding DNA: TGTGCCAGCAGCCCGGGACTCACGAGCTCCTACGAGCAGTACTTC.

The chain links TRBV7-8 to TRBJ1-3; maybe TRBD1 (5 bases). V was cut by 5 bases and J by 5 bases, with 19 bases left in between. CDR1 is SGHVS and CDR2 is FQNEAQ in the germline V gene. The CDR3 spans 16 residues. CDR3 coding DNA: TGTGCCAGCAGCATAGGCCCAGGGCTCTCGAGAAACACCATATATTTT. It yields the protein CASSIGPGLSRNTIYF.

The chain uses TRBV30 and TRBJ1-4, with D possibly matching TRBD1 (6 bases). V was clipped by 2 bases and J by 7 bases, with 14 bases between them. Germline values: CDR1 GTSNPN, CDR2 SVGIG (reference sequence). The CDR3 extends over 14 amino acids. CDR3 protein: CAWSLGTLSEKLFF. CDR3 DNA sequence: TGTGCCTGGAGTCTAGGGACACTAAGTGAAAAACTGTTTTTT.

The chain recombines TRBV6-5 with TRBJ2-5; the D gene is possibly TRBD1 (5 bases). V was shortened by 4 bases and J by 1 base, with 7 bases between the two germline ends. The CDR3 runs to 13 residues. Germline V gives CDR1 MNHEY, CDR2 SVGAGI. CDR3 region: CASSSTVQETQYF. DNA of the CDR3: TGTGCCAGCAGTTCGACAGTCCAAGAGACCCAGTACTTC.

As DNA, the CDR3 is TGCGCCAGCACCCTAAGGCTAGGGGGAAATCAGCCCCAGCATTTT. Protein: CASTLRLGGNQPQHF. This chain joins TRBV4-1 and TRBJ1-5, with a tentative D call TRBD1 (6 bases). The V end was cut by 7 bases, the J end by 4 bases, with 17 bases between. The CDR3 length is 15 residues. From germline, CDR1 is MGHRA and CDR2 YSYEKL.

This chain joins TRBV25-1 and TRBJ2-7; 9 nucleotides match TRBD2. The junction had 9 bases not matched to a gene; V was cut back by 3 bases and J by 3 bases. This CDR3 region has 16 residues. Germline CDR1 MGHDK, CDR2 SYGVNS. The CDR3, as DNA: TGTGCCAGCAGTGAGCGGGGGGGACAGTTCATCTACGAGCAGTACTTC. Protein sequence: CASSERGGQFIYEQYF.

CDR3 DNA: TGTGCCAGTAGTGAGAGGCGGACTGGTAGTGAGCAGTTCTTC. It encodes CASSERRTGSEQFF. This chain connects TRBV19 to TRBJ2-1; D perhaps matches TRBD2 (5 bases). Germline CDR1 reads LNHDA; CDR2 reads SQIVND (reference sequence). V lost 5 bases and J 9 bases, leaving 17 bases between the germline ends. This CDR3 is built from 14 residues. Full variable domain (missing parts from reference TRBV19 and TRBJ2-1): DGGITQSPKYLFRKEGQNVTLSCEQNLNHDAMYWYRQDPGQGLRLIYYSQIVNDFQKGDIAEGYSVSREKKESFPLTVTSAQKNPTAFYLCASSERRTGSEQFFGPGTRLTVL.

The gene calls are TRBV4-1 and TRBJ1-5; D might be TRBD1 (6 bases). The germline CDR1 and CDR2 sequences are MGHRA and YSYEKL. The germline V and J ends were trimmed by 0 bases and 0 bases, with 18 bases remaining between them. CDR3 size: 19 residues. CDR3 in DNA: TGCGCCAGCAGCCAAGAAGTCTACAAGGGGGTTTATAGCAATCAGCCCCAGCATTTT. This translates into CASSQEVYKGVYSNQPQHF.

V usage is TRBV4-1 and J usage is TRBJ2-1; 7 positions agree with TRBD2. Losses at the gene ends were 4 bases for V and 6 bases for J; bases not matched to a gene: 9. Germline V gene data show CDR1 as MGHRA and CDR2 as YSYEKL. This CDR3 spans 15 amino acids. The CDR3 loop is CASSPGLGKTNEQFF. CDR3 DNA: TGCGCCAGCAGCCCTGGACTAGGAAAAACCAATGAGCAGTTCTTC.

The chain carries TRBV15 and TRBJ2-2; 8 bases agree with TRBD2. After removal of 1 base from V and 6 bases from J, the junction contained 1 base not matched to a gene. Germline V gene data show CDR1 as LNHNV and CDR2 as YYDKDF (reference sequence). This CDR3 region has 14 residues. CDR3 DNA sequence: TGTGCCACCAGCAGAGGGCGGGGGGCCGGGGAGCTGTTTTTT. This codes for CATSRGRGAGELFF.

A word on this clone: Here the CDR3 omits its conserved ending phenylalanine or tryptophan, so a read error is the likely source. It is unclear where the CDR3 begins or ends on the DNA, so no DNA is shown, and the CDR3 is as TCRdb lists it. The J gene is TRBJ1-2, the V gene TRBV15; the table's D call TRBD1 went unverified against the DNA. The CDR3 has 11 residues if both end residues are counted. Germline CDR1 reads LNHNV; CDR2 reads YYDKDF (reference sequence). CDR3 residues: CATTTRQAQLV.

This clone was counted between two and nine times. The chain recombines TRBV4-1 with TRBJ2-7; D is uncertain. V lost 0 bases and J 1 base, leaving 10 bases between the germline ends. The germline gives CDR1 MGHRA, CDR2 YSYEKL. This CDR3 comprises 15 residues. The CDR3 reads CASSQEPAASYEQYF. CDR3 bases: TGCGCCAGCAGCCAAGAACCCGCGGCGTCCTACGAGCAGTACTTC.

The chain links TRBV5-1 to TRBJ1-4, with D maybe TRBD1 (6 bases). The V and J ends lost 6 bases and 4 bases respectively, with 16 bases between them. The germline gives CDR1 SGHRS, CDR2 YFSETQ. This CDR3 region has 15 residues. In nucleotides, the CDR3 is TGCGCCAGCACCTACGGTTGGACAGATAATGAAAAACTGTTTTTT. This translates into CASTYGWTDNEKLFF.

The gene calls are TRBV6-5 and TRBJ2-7; D is possibly TRBD2 (6 bases). Per germline, CDR1 MNHEY and CDR2 SVGAGI. This CDR3 is 12 amino acids long. Trimming removed 7 bases at V and 5 bases at J, with 12 bases between. For the CDR3, the DNA is TGTGCCAGCATAGGAGGGATCAACGAGCAGTACTTC. It codes for CASIGGINEQYF.

The V gene is TRBV5-6, the J gene TRBJ2-2; tentatively, D is TRBD1 (6 bases). CDR1 SGHDT and CDR2 YYEEEE come from the germline V gene. Trimming left V 3 bases short and J 6 bases short, with 12 bases between. This CDR3 has 14 residues. The CDR3 here is CASSYTDSPGELFF. The CDR3 bases are TGTGCCAGCAGCTATACGGACAGCCCCGGGGAGCTGTTTTTT.

This clone was counted only a few times. V gene TRBV2 combines with J gene TRBJ1-1, with D perhaps TRBD1 (5 bases). Deletions cut 6 bases from V and 2 bases from J, with 10 bases between. CDR1 and CDR2 (germline): SNHLY, FYNNEI. The CDR3 length is 13 residues. The CDR3 region has the DNA TGTGCCAGCAGGCAGGGAGGCAACACTGAAGCTTTCTTT. Its protein is CASRQGGNTEAFF.

The chain carries TRBV6-2 or TRBV6-3 and TRBJ2-2, with D tentatively TRBD1 (5 bases). The CDR3 runs to 18 residues. Trimming cost V 6 bases and J 1 base, with 21 bases left between them. Per germline, CDR1 MNHEY and CDR2 SVGEGT. CDR3 nucleotides: TGTGCCAGCAGCCGTTCTCCGAGCGACAGACAGAACACCGGGGAGCTGTTTTTT. Translated: CASSRSPSDRQNTGELFF.

This clone was observed once. The rearrangement joins TRBV7-9 to TRBJ1-2; 8 positions match TRBD1. With 5 bases clipped from V and 5 bases from J, the junction kept 4 bases outside the gene matches. The CDR3 spans 13 residues. Germline V gene lookup returns CDR1 SEHNR and CDR2 FQNEAQ (reference sequence). This CDR3 reads CASSQDRVYGYTF. The DNA for the CDR3 is TGTGCCAGCAGCCAGGACAGGGTTTATGGCTACACCTTC.